Included here is one TCR beta chain sequence, with context. The antigen is undetermined. Germline lookup yields CDR1 SNHLY and CDR2 FYNNEI. The CDR3 contains 13 residues. Trimming removed 5 bases at V and 11 bases at J, with 18 bases between. These data come from a study of cytomegalovirus exposure and HLA in healthy donors. Study-level background: There were around 100 million unique TCR beta sequences, drawn from around 180 million T cells, in an earlier analysis. Notes on the study in general: Compared with the approximately 680-donor mean, an Asian-associated ancestry cluster reportedly had fewer N-insertions, according to a later analysis. In a later analysis, TCR beta V- and J-gene trimming showed a link to a missense DCLRE1C variant.

Amplification used 60 Vbeta primers and 13 Jbeta primers. Profiled with immunoSEQ multiplex PCR; TCRdb holds only in-frame clones, not every one. The profile shows some 200,000 clones, roughly 80% of them singletons. This receptor was identified in a woman in her forties or fifties in good health and CMV-seropositive. The specimen sequenced was PBMCs. The chain recombines TRBV2 with TRBJ1-1, with a possible D match to TRBD1 (5 bases). The CDR3 DNA reads TGTGCCAGCAGTTCAACCAGGGAGGGTTTGGCTTTCTTT. This translates into CASSSTREGLAFF.